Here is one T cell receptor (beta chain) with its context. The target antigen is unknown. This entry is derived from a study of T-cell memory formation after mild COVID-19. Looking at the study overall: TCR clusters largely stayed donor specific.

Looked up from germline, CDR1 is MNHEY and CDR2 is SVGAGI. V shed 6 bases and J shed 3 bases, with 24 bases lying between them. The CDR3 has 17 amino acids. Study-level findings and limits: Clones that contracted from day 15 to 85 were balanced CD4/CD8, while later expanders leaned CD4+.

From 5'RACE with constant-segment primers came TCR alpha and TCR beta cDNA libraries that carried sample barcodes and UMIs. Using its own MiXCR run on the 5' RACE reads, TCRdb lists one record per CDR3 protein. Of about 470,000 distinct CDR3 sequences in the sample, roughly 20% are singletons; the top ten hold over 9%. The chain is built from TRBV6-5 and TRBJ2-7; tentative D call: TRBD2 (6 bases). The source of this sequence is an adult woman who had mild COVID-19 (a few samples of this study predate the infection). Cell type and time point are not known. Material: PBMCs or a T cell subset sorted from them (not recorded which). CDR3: CASSKRPWGDRRYEQYF. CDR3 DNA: TGTGCCAGCAGCAAAAGGCCGTGGGGGGACCGACGCTACGAGCAGTACTTC.